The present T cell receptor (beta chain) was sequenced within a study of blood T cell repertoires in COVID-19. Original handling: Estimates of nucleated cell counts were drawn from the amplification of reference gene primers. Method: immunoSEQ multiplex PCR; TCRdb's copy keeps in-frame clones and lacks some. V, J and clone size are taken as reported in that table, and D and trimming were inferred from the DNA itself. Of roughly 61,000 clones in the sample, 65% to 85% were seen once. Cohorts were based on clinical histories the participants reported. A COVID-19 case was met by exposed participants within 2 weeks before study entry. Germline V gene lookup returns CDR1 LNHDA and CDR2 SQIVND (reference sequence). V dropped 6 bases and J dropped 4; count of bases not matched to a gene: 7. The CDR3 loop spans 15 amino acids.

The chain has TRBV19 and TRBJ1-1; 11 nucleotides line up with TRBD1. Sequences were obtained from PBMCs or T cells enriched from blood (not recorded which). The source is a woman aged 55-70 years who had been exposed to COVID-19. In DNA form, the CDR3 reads TGTGCCAGTAGCTTCCGGACAGGGGGCGGCACTGAAGCTTTCTTT. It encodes CASSFRTGGGTEAFF.